Listed below are T cell receptor beta chains from one sample, sequenced in a study of OX40 agonist ivuxolimab in advanced cancers. The table came from immunoSEQ multiplex PCR; TCRdb's copy has only in-frame clones and leaves some out. Of about 82,000 clones detected, roughly 85% appear once; the ten largest clones hold 2% to 2.5%. The specimen comprised CD4+ or CD8+ T cells sorted from blood, sampled in a trial of the OX40 agonist ivuxolimab. The receptors come from an adult with an advanced solid tumor such as melanoma, head and neck, liver or kidney cancer. CDR3s include the opening cysteine and the closing phenylalanine or tryptophan. Each record gives: J gene, V gene, CDR3 length, clone size, D gene, CDR3 protein, CDR3 DNA. D genes are given only for firm matches. A clone size is listed for some rows: how often the clone was seen (once, few, many), or a class if it is expanded.

J: TRBJ1-1; V: TRBV28; length: 12; size: NA; D: NA; CDR3: CASSLLRGEAFF; DNA: TGTGCCAGCAGTTTATTGAGGGGAGAAGCTTTCTTT
J: TRBJ2-7; V: TRBV2; length: 14; size: NA; D: TRBD1; CDR3: CASSERTGGYEQYF; DNA: TGTGCCAGCAGTGAGAGGACAGGGGGGTACGAGCAGTACTTC
J: TRBJ2-1; V: TRBV4-2; length: 16; size: NA; D: TRBD2; CDR3: CASSQDGKRGSNEQFF; DNA: TGTGCCAGCAGCCAAGATGGGAAGCGGGGGTCGAATGAGCAGTTCTTC
J: TRBJ1-1; V: TRBV18; length: 13; size: few; D: NA; CDR3: CASSSSGAPEAFF; DNA: TGTGCCAGCTCTTCCTCCGGCGCTCCTGAAGCTTTCTTT
J: TRBJ1-5; V: TRBV9; length: 14; size: once; D: NA; CDR3: CASSETDSNQPQHF; DNA: TGTGCCAGCAGCGAAACGGATAGCAATCAGCCCCAGCATTTT
J: TRBJ1-2; V: TRBV7-6; length: 13; size: NA; D: NA; CDR3: CASSLGQYDGYTF; DNA: TGTGCCAGCAGCCTAGGACAGTACGATGGCTACACCTTC
J: TRBJ1-1; V: TRBV19; length: 16; size: NA; D: TRBD1; CDR3: CASSMTGGAAGTEAFF; DNA: TGTGCCAGTAGTATGACAGGGGGCGCTGCGGGTACTGAAGCTTTCTTT
J: TRBJ2-3; V: TRBV7-3; length: 15; size: NA; D: NA; CDR3: CASSLTGSGYDTQYF; DNA: TGTGCCAGCAGCTTAACTGGGTCTGGCTACGATACGCAGTATTTT
J: TRBJ2-1; V: TRBV5-4; length: 16; size: few; D: TRBD1; CDR3: CASSSSLDRGYNEQFF; DNA: TGTGCCAGCAGCTCATCCCTGGACAGGGGCTACAATGAGCAGTTCTTC
J: TRBJ2-1; V: TRBV2; length: 13; size: NA; D: NA; CDR3: CASSRDMERGQFF; DNA: TGTGCCAGCAGCCGGGACATGGAACGGGGGCAGTTCTTC
J: TRBJ2-1; V: TRBV28; length: 15; size: NA; D: TRBD1; CDR3: CASSSPGGVGNEQFF; DNA: TGTGCCAGCAGTTCCCCAGGGGGCGTGGGTAATGAGCAGTTCTTC
J: TRBJ1-5; V: TRBV28; length: 11; size: NA; D: NA; CDR3: CASRTDQPQHF; DNA: TGTGCCAGCAGGACGGATCAGCCCCAGCATTTT
J: TRBJ1-5; V: TRBV4-1; length: 14; size: NA; D: NA; CDR3: CASSLGKSNQPQHF; DNA: TGCGCCAGCAGCCTAGGGAAAAGCAATCAGCCCCAGCATTTT
J: TRBJ2-7; V: TRBV21-1; length: 13; size: NA; D: NA; CDR3: CASSIRQGGEQYF; DNA: TGTGCCAGCAGCATACGACAGGGCGGCGAGCAGTACTTC
J: TRBJ2-7; V: TRBV6-1; length: 15; size: NA; D: TRBD2; CDR3: CASSEAGGGSYEQYF; DNA: TGTGCCAGCAGTGAAGCCGGGGGAGGGTCCTACGAGCAGTACTTC
J: TRBJ2-1; V: TRBV7-2; length: 16; size: NA; D: NA; CDR3: CASSLAGAGSYNEQFF; DNA: TGTGCCAGCAGCTTAGCCGGGGCTGGCAGTTACAATGAGCAGTTCTTC
J: TRBJ2-3; V: TRBV7-9; length: 15; size: NA; D: NA; CDR3: CASSLGVASTDTQYF; DNA: TGTGCCAGCAGCTTAGGGGTAGCTTCCACAGATACGCAGTATTTT
J: TRBJ2-1; V: TRBV27; length: 18; size: NA; D: TRBD1; CDR3: CASSFIYGDRGLHNEQFF; DNA: TGTGCCAGCAGTTTTATTTACGGGGACAGGGGTCTCCACAATGAGCAGTTCTTC
J: TRBJ2-5; V: TRBV4-1; length: 15; size: few; D: TRBD2; CDR3: CASSPGLADQETQYF; DNA: TGCGCCAGCAGCCCAGGACTAGCGGACCAAGAGACCCAGTACTTC
J: TRBJ1-4; V: TRBV5-4; length: 15; size: NA; D: NA; CDR3: CASSADSATNEKLFF; DNA: TGTGCCAGCAGCGCGGACAGTGCAACTAATGAAAAACTGTTTTTT
J: TRBJ1-5; V: TRBV5-5; length: 14; size: NA; D: NA; CDR3: CASSRTLSNQPQHF; DNA: TGTGCCAGCAGCCGGACACTGAGCAATCAGCCCCAGCATTTT
J: TRBJ2-7; V: TRBV7-9; length: 15; size: few; D: NA; CDR3: CASSLEQGTSYEQYF; DNA: TGTGCCAGCAGCTTGGAACAGGGAACCTCCTACGAGCAGTACTTC